This T cell receptor beta chain was sequenced for a study of beta chain features in type 1 diabetes. Overall study: Healthy donors resembled patients in age, gender and cell yields. Sorted cell examination encompassed around 100,000,000 cells across all samples.

CDR1 is SGDLS, CDR2 YYNGEE, per germline. The CDR3 spans 15 residues. V lost 2 bases, J lost 4 bases, and 13 bases lay in between. Remarks on this clone: Its antigen remains unknown.

Expressed TCRB transcripts got sequenced, as all isolated RNA was reverse transcribed. The repertoire was sequenced with immunoSEQ multiplex PCR; TCRdb's copy has only in-frame clones and lacks some. This table has around 250,000 clones, 20% appearing once. Broader study findings: Cells carrying high TCR expression could end up over-represented when cDNA is sequenced. Shortening that was moderate but significant affected the TCRB CDR3s of Type 1 diabetes patients in all four CD4+ subsets.

The rearrangement links TRBV9 to TRBJ1-5, with D perhaps matching TRBD1 (6 bases). Material: naive CD4+ T cells from blood. The receptor's source is a woman between 35 and 50 years old with type 1 diabetes. The DNA of the CDR3 is TGTGCCAGCAGCGTGGACAGCCGACTAAATCAGCCCCAGCATTTT. This gives the protein CASSVDSRLNQPQHF.